This TCR beta chain derives from a study of blood T cell repertoires in COVID-19. Whole-study context: Samples of COVID-19 (acute and convalescent) were obtained from the United States, Italy and Spain.

Authors' analysis steps: Scientists estimated how many nucleated cells there were by amplifying reference gene primers. Sequencing used immunoSEQ multiplex PCR; TCRdb keeps in-frame clones, though not all of them. V, J and clone size reflect that table, while D and trimming were determined from the DNA. In the table there are approximately 340,000 clones, 90% to 95% of which are singletons. The CDR3 totals 14 residues. Germline loops: CDR1 SEHNR, CDR2 FQNEAQ (reference sequence). The V end lost 5 bases, the J end lost 3 bases, and 14 bases lay between the germline ends. Each participant's cohort was designated according to participant-reported clinical history. A PCR-confirmed or clinician-diagnosed COVID-19 case had contacted exposed participants within 2 weeks of entry.

This chain joins TRBV7-9 and TRBJ2-7; D may be TRBD1 (6 bases). The sample taken for sequencing was PBMCs or T cells enriched from blood (not recorded which). The origin of this receptor is a woman between 40 and 55 years old who had been exposed to COVID-19. The CDR3 DNA is TGTGCCAGCAGCCCATCCGGGACAATCTACGAGCAGTACTTC. It yields the protein CASSPSGTIYEQYF. Together with reference TRBV7-9 and TRBJ2-7, the CDR3 gives the full variable domain: DTGVSQNPRHKITKRGQNVTFRCDPISEHNRLYWYRQTLGQGPEFLTYFQNEAQLEKSRLLSDRFSAERPKGSFSTLEIQRTEQGDSAMYLCASSPSGTIYEQYFGPGTRLTVT.